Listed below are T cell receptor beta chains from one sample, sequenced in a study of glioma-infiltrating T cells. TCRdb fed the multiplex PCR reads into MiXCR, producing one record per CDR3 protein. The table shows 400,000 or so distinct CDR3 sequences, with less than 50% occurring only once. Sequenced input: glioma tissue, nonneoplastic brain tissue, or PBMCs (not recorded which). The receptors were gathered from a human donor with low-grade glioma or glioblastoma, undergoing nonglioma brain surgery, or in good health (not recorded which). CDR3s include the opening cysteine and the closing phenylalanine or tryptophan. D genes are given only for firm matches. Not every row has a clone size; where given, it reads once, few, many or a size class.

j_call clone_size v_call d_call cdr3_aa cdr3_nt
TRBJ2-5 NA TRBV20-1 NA CSARDTGLSGETQYF TGCAGTGCTAGAGATACGGGACTCAGCGGGGAGACCCAGTACTTC
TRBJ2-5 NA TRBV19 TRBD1 CASSPDREEYQETQYF TGTGCCAGTAGTCCGGACAGGGAGGAGTACCAAGAGACCCAGTACTTC
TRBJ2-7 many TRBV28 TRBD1 CASSGRQGLSYEQYF TGTGCCAGCAGTGGACGACAGGGGCTTTCCTACGAGCAGTACTTC
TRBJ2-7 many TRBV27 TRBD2 CASSWMGLADYEQYF TGTGCCAGCAGCTGGATGGGACTAGCGGACTACGAGCAGTACTTC
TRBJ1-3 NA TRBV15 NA CASSPGGSASGGTIYF TGTGCCAGCAGCCCCGGGGGCAGCGCGTCTGGAGGCACCATATATTTT
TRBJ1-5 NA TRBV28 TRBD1 CASSRDRDNQPQHF TGTGCCAGCAGCAGGGACAGGGATAATCAGCCCCAGCATTTT
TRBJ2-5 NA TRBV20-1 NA CSASRIGDLRGNEQLF TGCAGTGCTAGCCGTATAGGAGACCTAAGAGGCAATGAGCAGCTCTTC
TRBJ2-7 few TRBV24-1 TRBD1 CATSETGDREQYF TGTGCCACCAGTGAAACAGGGGACCGCGAGCAGTACTTC
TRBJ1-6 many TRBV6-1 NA CASSEEQVYGDSPLHF TGTGCCAGCAGTGAAGAACAGGTTTATGGCGATTCACCCCTCCACTTT
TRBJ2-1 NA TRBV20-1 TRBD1 CSAGRGRDNEQFF TGCAGTGCTGGCAGGGGGCGAGACAATGAGCAGTTCTTC
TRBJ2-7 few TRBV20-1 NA CSAREGGAPYEQYF TGCAGTGCTAGAGAGGGCGGGGCCCCATACGAGCAGTACTTT
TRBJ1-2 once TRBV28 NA CASSLRFQINYGYTF TGTGCCAGCAGTTTACGCTTTCAGATTAACTATGGCTACACCTTC
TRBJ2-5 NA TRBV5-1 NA CASSTQQQETQYF TGCGCCAGCAGCACCCAACAGCAAGAGACCCAGTACTTC
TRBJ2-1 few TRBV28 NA CASSSPDPSSYNEQFF TGTGCCAGCAGTTCACCAGACCCGAGCTCCTACAATGAGCAGTTCTTC
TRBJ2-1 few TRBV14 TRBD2 CASSLSRTSGRVSYNEQFF TGTGCCAGCAGCCTATCTCGGACTAGCGGGAGAGTCTCCTACAATGAGCAGTTCTTC
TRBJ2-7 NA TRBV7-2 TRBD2 CSSSLATFPSGSYEQYF TGTTCCAGCAGCTTAGCCACCTTTCCTAGCGGGTCCTACGAGCAGTACTTC
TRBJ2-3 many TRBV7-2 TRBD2 CASSHRTSGRATDTQYF TGTGCCAGCAGCCACAGGACTAGCGGGAGGGCTACAGATACGCAGTATTTT
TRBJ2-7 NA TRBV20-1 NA CSARDRAQRYEQYF TGCAGTGCTAGAGATAGGGCCCAACGGTACGAGCAGTACTTC
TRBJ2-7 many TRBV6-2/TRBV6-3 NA CASSLTRTEQYF TGTGCCAGCAGCCTGACACGGACGGAGCAGTACTTC
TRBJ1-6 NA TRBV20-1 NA CSATNRVLEDSPLHF TGCAGTGCTACGAACAGGGTTCTAGAAGATTCACCCCTCCACTTT
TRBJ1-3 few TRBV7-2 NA CASSFTSSGNTIYF TGTGCCAGCAGCTTTACTAGCTCTGGAAACACCATATATTTT
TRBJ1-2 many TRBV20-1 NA CSAPGLGGSVTDGYTF TGCAGTGCTCCCGGGCTGGGCGGATCAGTTACGGATGGCTACACCTTC
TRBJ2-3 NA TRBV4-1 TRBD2 CASSQEGQEAGEDTQYF TGCGCCAGCAGCCAAGAAGGTCAGGAAGCGGGAGAGGATACGCAGTATTTT
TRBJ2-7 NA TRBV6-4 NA CASSYSRQTYGQYF TGTGCCAGCAGTTACTCGAGGCAGACCTACGGGCAGTACTTC
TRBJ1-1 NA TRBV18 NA CASSPGGRIEAFF TGTGCCAGCTCACCCGGGGGAAGAATTGAAGCTTTCTTT
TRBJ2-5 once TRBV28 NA CASSLGLTETQYF TGTGCCAGCAGTTTAGGACTTACGGAGACCCAGTACTTC
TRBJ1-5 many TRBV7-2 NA CASSFRDQPQHF TGTGCCAGCAGCTTCAGGGACCAGCCCCAGCATTTT
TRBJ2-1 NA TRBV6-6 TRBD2 CASSYSLTSGLDSYNEQFF TGTGCCAGCAGTTACTCCCTAACTAGCGGGTTAGACTCCTACAATGAGCAGTTCTTC
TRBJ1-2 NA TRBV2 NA CASSVEGQRSYGYTF TGTGCCAGCAGCGTTGAGGGGCAGCGGAGCTATGGCTACACCTTC
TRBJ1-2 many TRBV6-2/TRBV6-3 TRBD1 CASASYRGQGNYGYTF TGTGCCAGCGCAAGTTATCGGGGACAGGGGAACTATGGCTACACCTTC
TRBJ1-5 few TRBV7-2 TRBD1 CASSLRQGNQPQHF TGTGCCAGCAGCTTAAGACAGGGAAATCAGCCCCAGCATTTT
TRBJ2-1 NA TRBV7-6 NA CASSLDGAPSGANEQFF TGTGCCAGCAGCTTAGACGGGGCACCTTCGGGTGCTAATGAGCAGTTCTTC
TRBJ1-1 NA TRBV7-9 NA CASSPLSAEAFF TGTGCCAGCAGCCCCCTATCGGCTGAAGCTTTCTTT
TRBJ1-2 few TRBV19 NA CASSISGALGYTF TGTGCCAGTAGTATATCAGGGGCGCTTGGCTACACCTTC
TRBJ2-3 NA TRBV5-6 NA CASLSFYFSHDTQYF TGTGCCAGCCTAAGTTTTTACTTTTCCCACGATACGCAGTATTTT
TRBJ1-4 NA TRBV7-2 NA CASSRKTGSNEKLFF TGTGCCAGCAGCCGTAAGACAGGCTCTAATGAAAAACTGTTTTTT
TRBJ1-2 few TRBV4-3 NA CASSQDPHDRIGYGYTF TGCGCCAGCAGCCAAGACCCCCACGATCGAATTGGCTATGGCTACACCTTC
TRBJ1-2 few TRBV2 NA CASRKGRGYTF TGTGCCAGCAGGAAGGGCCGTGGGTACACCTTC
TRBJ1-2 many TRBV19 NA CASSSPGNYGYTF TGTGCCAGTAGTTCCCCAGGAAACTATGGCTACACCTTC
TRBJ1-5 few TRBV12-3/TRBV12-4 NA CASSFGYNQPQHF TGTGCCAGCAGTTTCGGGTACAATCAGCCCCAGCATTTT
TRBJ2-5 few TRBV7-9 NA CASSWSSRPAETQYF TGTGCCAGCAGCTGGTCTTCGCGTCCTGCGGAGACCCAGTACTTC
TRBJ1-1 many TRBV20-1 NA CSARVRSLNTEAFF TGCAGTGCCCGCGTCCGCAGCCTGAACACTGAAGCTTTCTTT
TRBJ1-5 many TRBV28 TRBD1 CASSLWTGGSNQPQHF TGTGCCAGCAGTTTGTGGACAGGGGGGAGCAATCAGCCCCAGCATTTT
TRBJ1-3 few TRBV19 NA CASSTGKGNTIYF TGTGCCAGTAGTACTGGAAAAGGAAACACCATATATTTT
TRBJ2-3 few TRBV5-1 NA CASSFVTGQWGDTQYF TGCGCCAGCAGCTTTGTGACAGGCCAATGGGGCGATACGCAGTATTTT
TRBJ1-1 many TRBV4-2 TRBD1 CASSQRQGEGWSWAFF TGTGCCAGCAGCCAACGACAGGGTGAAGGGTGGTCCTGGGCTTTCTTT